Sequencing of this TCR beta chain was carried out in a study of T cells after somatic rescue of genetic block (dated by TCRdb to 2018 to 2021). Regarding the complete study: What the study looked at was long-term robustness, specifically in a T-cell system that came about through somatic rescue of a genetic block in T-cell development.

Comment on this clone: Its binding antigen is unknown. Base qualities are missing; no much larger clone stands one base away.

CDR1 SGDLS and CDR2 YYNGEE were looked up in the germline V gene. There are 15 amino acids in the CDR3, from cysteine to phenylalanine inclusive. Only the CDR3 part of the read is kept: 45 bases, read in frame from the first base. Trimmed from V: 0 bases; trimmed from J: 4 bases; junction bases lacking a gene match: 6. Libraries were built with the immunoSEQ multiplex PCR assay. TCRdb provides this immuneACCESS table in a form limited to in-frame rearrangements. Some clones are lacking; in checked studies, under half of them reflect an unresolved V gene, and why the rest are absent is not known. This sample comprises about 68,000 clones, under 95% of them detected only once. Jointly, the top ten make up around 3% of the sample.

Sample: peripheral blood mononuclear cells (PBMCs). The receptor was derived from a middle-aged man. The sequence joins TRBV9 to TRBJ2-7; the central 8 bases match TRBD1. The DNA sequence follows: TGTGCCAGCAGCGTAGCCGGGACAGGTCCTTACGAGCAGTACTTC. The resulting protein is CASSVAGTGPYEQYF. Reference TRBV9 and TRBJ2-7 genes cover what lies past the CDR3, so the full variable domain is DSGVTQTPKHLITATGQRVTLRCSPRSGDLSVYWYQQSLDQGLQFLIQYYNGEERAKGNILERFSAQQFPDLHSELNLSSLELGDSALYFCASSVAGTGPYEQYFGPGTRLTVT.